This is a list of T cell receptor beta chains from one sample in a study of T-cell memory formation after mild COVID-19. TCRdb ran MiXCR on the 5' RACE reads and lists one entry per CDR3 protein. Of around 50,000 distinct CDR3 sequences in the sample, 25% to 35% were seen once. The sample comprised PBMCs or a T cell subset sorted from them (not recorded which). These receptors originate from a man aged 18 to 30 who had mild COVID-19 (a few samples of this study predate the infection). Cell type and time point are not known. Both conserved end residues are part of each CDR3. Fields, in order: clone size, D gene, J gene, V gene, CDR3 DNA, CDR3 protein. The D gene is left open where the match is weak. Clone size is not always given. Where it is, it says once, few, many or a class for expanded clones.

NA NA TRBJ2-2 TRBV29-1 TGCAGCGTTGAAGACCTGGGCCACACCGGGGAGCTGTTTTTT CSVEDLGHTGELFF
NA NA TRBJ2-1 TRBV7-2 TGTGCCAGCAGCCCGGGGACGTCGGGTAATGAGCAGTTCTTC CASSPGTSGNEQFF
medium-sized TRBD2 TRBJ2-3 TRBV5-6 TGTGCCAGCAGCTTGTATAAGCGGGGACTCACAGATACGCAGTATTTT CASSLYKRGLTDTQYF
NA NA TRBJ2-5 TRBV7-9 TGTGCCAGCAGCTTAGATCTGGGGGGCGAGACCCAGTACTTC CASSLDLGGETQYF
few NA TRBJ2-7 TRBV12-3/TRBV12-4 TGTGCCAGCAGTTTCTTTGGGGGCGAGCAGTACTTC CASSFFGGEQYF
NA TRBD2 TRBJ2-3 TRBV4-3 TGCGCCAGCAGCCAGAGGGGGCCGGGACTAGCGGGTACTAGCACAGATACGCAGTATTTT CASSQRGPGLAGTSTDTQYF
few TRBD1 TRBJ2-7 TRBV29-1 TGCAGCGCCGGGACAGGGGGCGAATACGAGCAGTACTTC CSAGTGGEYEQYF
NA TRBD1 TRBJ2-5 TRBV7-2 TGTGCCAGCAGCTTAAGGGGATCAGGGGGAGAGACCCAGTACTTC CASSLRGSGGETQYF
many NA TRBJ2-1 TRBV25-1 TGTGCCAGCAGTGACGACGGATTCTCCTACAATGAGCAGTTCTTC CASSDDGFSYNEQFF
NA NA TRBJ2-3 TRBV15 TGTGCCACCAGCCCCCGTCGGACAACACAGGGCCCAGATACGCAGTATTTT CATSPRRTTQGPDTQYF
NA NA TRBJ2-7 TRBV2 TGTGCCAGCAGTGAACGGGGCCCCTCCTACGAGCAGTACTTC CASSERGPSYEQYF
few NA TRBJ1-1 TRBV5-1 TGCGCCAGCAGCGGACCTCTGCGTCCTGAAGCTTTCTTT CASSGPLRPEAFF
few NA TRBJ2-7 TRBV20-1 TGCAGTGCTAGAGATGAAACCGACTACGAGCAGTACTTC CSARDETDYEQYF
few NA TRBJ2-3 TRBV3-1 TGTGCCAGCAGCCCCCGGCTACATCCGCAGTATTTT CASSPRLHPQYF
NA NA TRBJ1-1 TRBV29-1 TGCAGCGTGGGACGTGAAGCTTTCTTT CSVGREAFF
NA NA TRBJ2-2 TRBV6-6 TGTGCCAGCAGTTCCATGAACACCGGGGAGCTGTTTTTT CASSSMNTGELFF
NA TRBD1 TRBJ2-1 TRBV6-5 TGTGCCAGCAGTTACGGTTCGGACAGGTTCTACAATGAGCAGTTCTTC CASSYGSDRFYNEQFF
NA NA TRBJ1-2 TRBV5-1 TGCGCCAGCAGCCTTGCGGGATTTAACTATGGCTACACCTTC CASSLAGFNYGYTF
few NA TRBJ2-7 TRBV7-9 TGTGCCAGCAGCCCCAAGGACGGCAGACTCGAGCAGTACTTC CASSPKDGRLEQYF
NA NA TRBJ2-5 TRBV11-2 TGTGCCAGCAGGCCCGACGGGGGGCCTGGGGAGACCCAGTACTTC CASRPDGGPGETQYF
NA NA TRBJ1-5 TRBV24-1 TGTGCCACCAGTGACAAACAGGGTCGCGGTCAGCCCCAGCATTTT CATSDKQGRGQPQHF
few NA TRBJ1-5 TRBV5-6 TGTGCCAGCAGCTCGTGGAGTTTTTGGAATCAGCCCCAGCATTTT CASSSWSFWNQPQHF
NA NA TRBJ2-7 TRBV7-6 TGTGCCAGCAGCGCGGACTCCTTCGAGCAGTACTTC CASSADSFEQYF
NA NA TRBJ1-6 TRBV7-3 TGTGCCAGCAGTCATGGGACGTGGAATTCACCCCTCCACTTT CASSHGTWNSPLHF
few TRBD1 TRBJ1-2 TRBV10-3 TGTGCCATCAGTTTGCCGGGACAGCCAAACCATGGCTACACCTTC CAISLPGQPNHGYTF
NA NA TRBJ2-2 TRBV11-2 TGTGCCAGCAGCTCCGGACAGACGAACACCGGGGAGCTGTTTTTT CASSSGQTNTGELFF
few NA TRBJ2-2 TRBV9 TGTGCCAGCAGCCCGACGAACACCGGGGAGCTGTTTTTT CASSPTNTGELFF
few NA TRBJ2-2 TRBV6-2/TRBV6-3 TGTGCCACCTACGGGGAAACCGGGGAGCTGTTTTTT CATYGETGELFF
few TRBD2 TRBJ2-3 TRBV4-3 TGCGCCACCTCGGGACTAGCGGAAGATACGCAGTATTTT CATSGLAEDTQYF
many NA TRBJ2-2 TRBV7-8 TGTGCCACAGAGGAGGAGAACACCGGGGAGCTGTTTTTT CATEEENTGELFF
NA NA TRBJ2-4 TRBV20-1 TGCAGTGCTTTAGCCAAAAACATTCAGTACTTC CSALAKNIQYF
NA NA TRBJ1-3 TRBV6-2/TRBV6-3 TGTGCCAGCAGTTACGGGAACTCTGGAAACACCATATATTTT CASSYGNSGNTIYF
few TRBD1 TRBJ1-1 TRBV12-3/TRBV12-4 TGTGCCAGCAGTTTAGGACAGGGGGTGACTGAAGCTTTCTTT CASSLGQGVTEAFF
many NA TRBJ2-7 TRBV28 TGTGCCAGCACCGAAGACGTTCGCTCTACCTACGAGCAGTACTTC CASTEDVRSTYEQYF
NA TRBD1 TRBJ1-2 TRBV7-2 TGTGCCAGCAGCTCAAGGGACAGGCCTAACTATGGCTACACCTTC CASSSRDRPNYGYTF
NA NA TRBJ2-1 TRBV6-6 TGTGCCAGCAGCTACGCCGTTGGATTGTTTGGAAATGAGCAGTTCTTC CASSYAVGLFGNEQFF
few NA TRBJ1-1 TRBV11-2 TGTGCCAGCAGCTTAGGCCCCGCGGGGGACACTGAAGCTTTCTTT CASSLGPAGDTEAFF
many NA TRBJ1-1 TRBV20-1 TGCAGTGCCGCACGGAACACTGAAGCTTTCTTT CSAARNTEAFF
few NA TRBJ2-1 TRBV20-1 TGCAGTGCTAGTAAGGGACGGCTCGGCGAGCAGTTCTTC CSASKGRLGEQFF
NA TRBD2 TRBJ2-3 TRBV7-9 TGTGCCAGAGGGGAGGGGAGTGCGCAGTATTTT CARGEGSAQYF
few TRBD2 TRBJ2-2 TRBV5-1 TGCGCCAGCAGCATACTAGCGGGGGCGAACACCGGGGAGCTGTTTTTT CASSILAGANTGELFF
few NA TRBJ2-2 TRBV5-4 TGTGCCAGCAGCTACCCGAGCGGCACCGGGGAGCTGTTTTTT CASSYPSGTGELFF